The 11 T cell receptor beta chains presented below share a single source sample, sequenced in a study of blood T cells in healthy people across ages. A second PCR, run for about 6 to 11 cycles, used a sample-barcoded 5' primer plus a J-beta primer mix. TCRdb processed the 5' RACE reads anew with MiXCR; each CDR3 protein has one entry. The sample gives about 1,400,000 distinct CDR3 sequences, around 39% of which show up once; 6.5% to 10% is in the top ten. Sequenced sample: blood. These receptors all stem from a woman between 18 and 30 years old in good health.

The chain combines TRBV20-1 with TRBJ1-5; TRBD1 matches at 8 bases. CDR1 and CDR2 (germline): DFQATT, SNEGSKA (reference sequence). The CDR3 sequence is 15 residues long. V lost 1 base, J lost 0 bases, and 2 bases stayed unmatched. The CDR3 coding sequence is TGCAGTGCTAGAGCAGGGGGCAATAGCAATCAGCCCCAGCATTTT. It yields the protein CSARAGGNSNQPQHF.

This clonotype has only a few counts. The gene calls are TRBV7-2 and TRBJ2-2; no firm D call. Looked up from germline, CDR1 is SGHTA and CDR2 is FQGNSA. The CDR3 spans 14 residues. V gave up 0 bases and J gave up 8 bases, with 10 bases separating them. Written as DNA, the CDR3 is TGTGCCAGCAGCTTAGCTTCGCTCGTGGGGGAGCTGTTTTTT. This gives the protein CASSLASLVGELFF. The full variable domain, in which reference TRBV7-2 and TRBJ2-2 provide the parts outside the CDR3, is GAGVSQSPSNKVTEKGKDVELRCDPISGHTALYWYRQSLGQGLEFLIYFQGNSAPDKSGLPSDRFSAERTGGSVSTLTIQRTQQEDSAVYLCASSLASLVGELFFGEGSRLTVL.

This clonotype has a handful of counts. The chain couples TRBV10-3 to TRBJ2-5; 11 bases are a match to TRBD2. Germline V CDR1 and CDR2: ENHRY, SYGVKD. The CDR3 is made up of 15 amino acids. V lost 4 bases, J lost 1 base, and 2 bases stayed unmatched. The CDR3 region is CAISGTSGGQETQYF. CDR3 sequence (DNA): TGTGCCATCAGTGGAACTAGCGGGGGCCAAGAGACCCAGTACTTC.

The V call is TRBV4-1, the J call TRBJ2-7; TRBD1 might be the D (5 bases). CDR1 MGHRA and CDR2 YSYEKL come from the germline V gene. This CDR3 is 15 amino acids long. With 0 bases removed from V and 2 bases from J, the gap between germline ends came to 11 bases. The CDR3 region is CASSQDLGRAYEQYF. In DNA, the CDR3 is TGCGCCAGCAGCCAAGATCTCGGCAGGGCCTACGAGCAGTACTTC.

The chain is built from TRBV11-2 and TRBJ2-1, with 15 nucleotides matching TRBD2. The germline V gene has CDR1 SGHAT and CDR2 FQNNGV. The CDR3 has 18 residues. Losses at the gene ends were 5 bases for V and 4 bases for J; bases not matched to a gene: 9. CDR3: CASSPSRTSGRVYNEQFF. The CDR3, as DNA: TGTGCCAGCAGCCCGAGCAGGACTAGCGGGAGGGTGTACAATGAGCAGTTCTTC.

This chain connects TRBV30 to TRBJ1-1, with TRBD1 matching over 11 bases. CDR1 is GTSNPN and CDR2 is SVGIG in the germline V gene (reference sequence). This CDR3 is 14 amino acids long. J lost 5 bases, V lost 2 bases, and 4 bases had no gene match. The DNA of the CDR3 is TGTGCCTGGAGTCGGGGACAGGGGGGGACTGAAGCTTTCTTT. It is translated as CAWSRGQGGTEAFF.

The CDR3 sequence: CSARGGKGTDTQYF. CDR3 nucleotide sequence: TGCAGTGCTAGAGGCGGGAAAGGCACAGATACGCAGTATTTT. The J gene is TRBJ2-3, the V gene TRBV20-1; a possible D gene is TRBD2 (6 bases). Between the trimmed V and J ends, which lost 1 base and 1 base, there was a span of 9 bases. This CDR3 is 14 amino acids long. CDR1 and CDR2 (germline): DFQATT, SNEGSKA (reference sequence).

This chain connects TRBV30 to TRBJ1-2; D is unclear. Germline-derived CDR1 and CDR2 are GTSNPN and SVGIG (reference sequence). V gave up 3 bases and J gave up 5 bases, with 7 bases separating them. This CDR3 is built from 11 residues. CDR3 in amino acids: CAWSSRYGYTF. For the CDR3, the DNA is TGTGCCTGGAGCTCGAGATATGGCTACACCTTC.

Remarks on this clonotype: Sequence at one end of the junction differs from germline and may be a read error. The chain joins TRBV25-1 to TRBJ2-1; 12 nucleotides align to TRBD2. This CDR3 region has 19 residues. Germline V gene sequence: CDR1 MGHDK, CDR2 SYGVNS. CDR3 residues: CVSSTRLAGVWESYNEQFF. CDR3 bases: TGTGTCAGCAGTACACGACTAGCGGGAGTCTGGGAGTCCTACAATGAGCAGTTCTTC.

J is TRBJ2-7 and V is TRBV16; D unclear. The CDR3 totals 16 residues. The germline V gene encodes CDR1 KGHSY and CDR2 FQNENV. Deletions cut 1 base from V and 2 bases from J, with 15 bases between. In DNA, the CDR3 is TGTGCCAGCAGCCAATATATAGGCTCCCAGACCTACGAGCAGTACTTC. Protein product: CASSQYIGSQTYEQYF.

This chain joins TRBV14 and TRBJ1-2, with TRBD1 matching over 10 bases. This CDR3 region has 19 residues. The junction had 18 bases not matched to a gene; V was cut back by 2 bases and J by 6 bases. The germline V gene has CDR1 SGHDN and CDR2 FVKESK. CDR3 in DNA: TGTGCCAGCAGCCAACGGCGACTCGGGGTGGGGACAGGGGTCCATGGCTACACCTTC. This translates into CASSQRRLGVGTGVHGYTF. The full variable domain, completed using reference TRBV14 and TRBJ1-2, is EAGVTQFPSHSVIEKGQTVTLRCDPISGHDNLYWYRRVMGKEIKFLLHFVKESKQDESGMPNNRFLAERTGGTYSTLKVQPAELEDSGVYFCASSQRRLGVGTGVHGYTFGSGTRLTVV.